Described below is a single T cell receptor beta chain sequence and its context. Sequencing was performed with immunoSEQ multiplex PCR; in TCRdb, only in-frame clones are kept and a portion is missing. Of approximately 200,000 clones listed, approximately 80% were seen once; the top ten hold 6.5% to 9%. The data stem from a study of blood T cell repertoires in COVID-19. Germline V gene lookup returns CDR1 SGDLS and CDR2 YYNGEE. The V end lost 0 bases, the J end lost 2 bases, and 21 bases lay between the germline ends. CDR3 length: 20 amino acids. Participants, about 18 to 89 years old, spanned some 23 US areas. In assigning cohorts, the study relied on participant-reported clinical history.

Sequenced sample: PBMCs or T cells enriched from blood (not recorded which). This chain connects TRBV9 to TRBJ2-6, with D possibly being TRBD2 (6 bases). The TCR originated in a woman between 40 and 55 years old with acute COVID-19. As DNA, the CDR3 is TGTGCCAGCAGCGTAGAGGTCGGGGGAAGGGTCTTTCCTGGGGCCAACGTCCTGACTTTC. This codes for CASSVEVGGRVFPGANVLTF.